The 4 T cell receptor beta chains below come from one sample, sequenced in a study of early T cells in non-severe SARS-CoV-2 infection. One entry per CDR3 protein results from TCRdb running MiXCR on the 5' RACE reads. The data show 61,000 or so distinct CDR3 sequences, more than 10% seen once. Source: whole blood, taken at baseline. The receptor source for this set is an adult who was a healthcare worker with PCR-confirmed SARS-CoV-2 infection or an uninfected control (not recorded which). The donor label of this sample is uncertain.

This clonotype was found many times. The chain couples TRBV25-1 to TRBJ2-3, with a possible D match to TRBD1 (8 bases). The ends were cut back, 6 bases at V and 4 bases at J, with 20 bases in the middle. CDR1 is MGHDK and CDR2 is SYGVNS in the germline V gene. CDR3 size: 16 residues. In DNA, the CDR3 is TGTGCCAGCAGCCGGCCGTACAGGGGGAGGGCAGATACGCAGTATTTT. It yields the protein CASSRPYRGRADTQYF. Combining the CDR3 with reference TRBV25-1 and TRBJ2-3 gives the whole variable domain EADIYQTPRYLVIGTGKKITLECSQTMGHDKMYWYQQDPGMELHLIHYSYGVNSTEKGDLSSESTVSRIRTEHFPLTLESARPSHTSQYLCASSRPYRGRADTQYFGPGTRLTVL.

This clonotype was recorded at least ten times. The genes are TRBV9 and TRBJ1-1; unclear D gene. From germline, CDR1 is SGDLS and CDR2 YYNGEE. The CDR3 covers 14 residues. V was trimmed by 0 bases and J by 3 bases, leaving 9 bases between them. The CDR3 is CASSVESLYTEAFF. In nucleotides, the CDR3 is TGTGCCAGCAGCGTAGAGTCTTTGTACACTGAAGCTTTCTTT.

This clonotype occurred many times. The chain links TRBV20-1 to TRBJ1-6; D is unresolved. CDR3 length: 15 amino acids. Deletions cut 3 bases from V and 5 bases from J, with 14 bases between. CDR1 is DFQATT, CDR2 SNEGSKA, per germline (reference sequence). This CDR3 reads CSAREPGSNNSPLHF. The CDR3 DNA follows: TGCAGTGCTAGGGAGCCGGGATCGAATAATTCACCCCTCCACTTT.

This rearrangement joins TRBV7-2 to TRBJ2-3; a possible D gene is TRBD2 (7 bases). The CDR3 spans 15 residues. The ends were cut back, 0 bases at V and 6 bases at J, with 13 bases in the middle. Germline lookup yields CDR1 SGHTA and CDR2 FQGNSA. The CDR3, as DNA: TGTGCCAGCAGCTTAGCGGGGGGGGCCCCCGATACGCAGTATTTT. Its translation: CASSLAGGAPDTQYF.